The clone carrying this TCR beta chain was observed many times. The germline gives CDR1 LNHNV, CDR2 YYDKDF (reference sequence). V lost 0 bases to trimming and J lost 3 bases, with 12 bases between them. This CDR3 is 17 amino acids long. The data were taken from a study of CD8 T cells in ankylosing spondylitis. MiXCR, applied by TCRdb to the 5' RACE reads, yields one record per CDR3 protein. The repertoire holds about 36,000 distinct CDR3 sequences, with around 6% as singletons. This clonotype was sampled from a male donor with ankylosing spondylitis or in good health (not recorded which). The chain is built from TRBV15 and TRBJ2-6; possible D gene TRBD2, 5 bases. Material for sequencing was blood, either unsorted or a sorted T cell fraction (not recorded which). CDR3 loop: CATSRDGGGLGANVLTF. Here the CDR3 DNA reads TGTGCCACCAGCAGAGATGGTGGCGGGCTTGGGGCCAACGTCCTGACTTTC.